This T cell receptor (beta chain) was profiled in a study of spatial heterogeneity in lung cancer. About the research overall: In tumor regions, TCR transcript counts tracked strongly with a T cell module score from matched bulk RNA-seq. Study-level results: Counts of expanded intratumoral alpha and beta TCRs tracked tumor mutation counts. Estimated TCR-seq coverage of tumor T cells was only approximately 7% for alpha chains. For beta chains, the corresponding estimate was approximately 12%.

The sample's time point: sample taken at primary tumor resection. The donors comprised roughly 71 untreated early-stage non-small cell lung cancer patients. Tumor, nontumor lung or frozen PBMC supplied whole RNA, sequenced without sorting. The table lists this clonotype with many counts. Its matching antigen is unknown. Since it is a stray read in a library aimed at alpha chains, this beta chain has a size that is not meaningful. Germline V gives CDR1 SGHRS, CDR2 YFSETQ. This CDR3 has 13 residues. V lost 0 bases and J 4 bases, leaving 7 bases between the germline ends. TCRdb itself ran the 5' RACE reads through MiXCR, one entry per CDR3 protein. The sample gives around 20,000 distinct CDR3 sequences, around 5% of which show up once; under 13% is in the top ten.

The sequence derives from a female donor with early-stage non-small cell lung cancer. The chain carries TRBV5-1 and TRBJ1-2; the D gene is possibly TRBD1 (6 bases). The sequenced sample was lung tumor tissue, obtained at surgery. The CDR3 sequence is CASSLDRVYGYTF. The CDR3 nucleotides read TGCGCCAGCAGCTTGGACAGGGTCTATGGCTACACCTTC.